The present TCR beta chain was sequenced within a study of control samples from healthy donors and cancer patients. Assay: immunoSEQ multiplex PCR; the TCRdb copy retains only in-frame clones and omits some. This sample carries under 450,000 clones, over 75% of them seen once, and the ten largest clones take approximately 6.3%. The CDR3 is made up of 11 amino acids. CDR1 and CDR2 (germline): SGHRS, YFSETQ. V gave up 7 bases and J gave up 6 bases, with 8 bases separating them. Sequencing was done on a sample of PBMCs. J is TRBJ2-1 and V is TRBV5-1; a possible D gene is TRBD2 (6 bases). The sequence was collected from a man in his forties with head and neck cancer. CDR3: CASLGGNEQFF. CDR3 nucleotides: TGCGCCAGCTTGGGGGGCAATGAGCAGTTCTTC.